This TCR beta chain was sequenced during a study of blood T cell repertoires in COVID-19. About the research overall: Italy, Spain and the United States were the sources of the convalescent and acute COVID-19 samples. T cells, B-cell-depleted T cells, or PBMCs supplied cDNA or gDNA.

The germline V gene has CDR1 MDHEN and CDR2 SYDVKM. The CDR3 extends over 15 amino acids. The V segment lost 3 bases and the J segment 4 bases; nucleotides outside the gene matches: 3. Original handling: Estimated nucleated cell counts came from reference gene primer amplification. Clones were read by immunoSEQ multiplex PCR, and TCRdb kept only the in-frame ones, dropping some. V, J and clone size reflect that table, while D and trimming were determined from the DNA. The profile shows about 69,000 clones, roughly 79% of them singletons. In regard to this clone: The same CDR3 can be traced to other DNA sequences in this sample.

Sequenced sample: peripheral blood. The sequence derives from a human donor in a cohort sampled during active COVID-19. The chain combines TRBV28 with TRBJ2-1; 10 bases are a match to TRBD1. The CDR3 DNA reads as TGTGCCAGCAGTTTCCGGGACAGGGGATACAATGAGCAGTTCTTC. Its translation is CASSFRDRGYNEQFF.